Shown below are 21 T cell receptor beta chains from a single sample sequenced in a study of blood T cell repertoires in COVID-19. This table comes from immunoSEQ multiplex PCR, and its TCRdb copy is limited to in-frame clones, with some not included. The sample includes hundreds of thousands of clones, around nine tenths of them seen just once. The sequencing input was peripheral blood. These receptors all come from a woman aged 55 to 70 who had recovered from COVID-19.

The CDR3 bases are TGTGCCAGTAGATATGGGGCCTCAGATCAGCCCCAGCATTTT. Its translation is CASRYGASDQPQHF. The V gene is TRBV19, the J gene TRBJ1-5; possibly TRBD1 for D (5 bases). This CDR3 spans 14 amino acids. Germline CDR1 and CDR2: LNHDA and SQIVND (reference sequence). V was clipped by 6 bases and J by 5 bases, with 14 bases between them.

The V call is TRBV20-1, the J call TRBJ2-7; TRBD1 aligns across 11 bases. Looked up from germline, CDR1 is DFQATT and CDR2 is SNEGSKA (reference sequence). Germline trimming cut 3 bases from V and 3 bases from J; bases unmatched to any gene: 4. The CDR3 length is 14 residues. For the CDR3, the DNA is TGCAGTGCTAGTTCCGGGACAGGGGGCTACGAGCAGTACTTC. It encodes CSASSGTGGYEQYF.

This chain links TRBV6-4 with TRBJ2-1; 7 bases are shared with TRBD1. CDR1 is MRHNA, CDR2 SNTAGT, per germline. The CDR3 is 15 amino acids. The V and J ends lost 5 bases and 7 bases, in that order; junction bases with no gene match: 11. In nucleotides, the CDR3 is TGTGCCAGCAGTCAAGACAGGGTAGGGCTGAATGAGCAGTTCTTC. This translates into CASSQDRVGLNEQFF.

The chain recombines TRBV29-1 with TRBJ1-1, with D unresolved. The CDR3 contains 15 residues. Germline V gene lookup returns CDR1 SQVTM and CDR2 ANQGSEA. V was clipped by 5 bases and J by 0 bases, with 16 bases between them. The CDR3 DNA reads TGCAGCGTTTTTTTCGGAAAGAGGATGAACACTGAAGCTTTCTTT. It yields the protein CSVFFGKRMNTEAFF.

This chain connects TRBV5-1 to TRBJ1-2; D is uncertain. CDR1 and CDR2 (germline): SGHRS, YFSETQ. The CDR3 runs to 14 residues. Trimming removed 4 bases from V and 0 bases from J, with 10 bases in between. The CDR3 loop reads CASSILSTNYGYTF. CDR3 bases: TGCGCCAGCAGCATACTCTCTACTAACTATGGCTACACCTTC.

The CDR3 here is CASSQIGGPKDTQYF. In DNA form, the CDR3 reads TGTGCCAGCAGCCAAATAGGGGGCCCCAAGGATACGCAGTATTTT. This sequence joins TRBV28 and TRBJ2-3; 7 positions match TRBD1. The ends lost 6 bases at V and 6 bases at J; junction bases unmatched: 12. The germline gives CDR1 MDHEN, CDR2 SYDVKM. The CDR3 is 15 residues long.

The CDR3 sequence: CATSRGGQGRKGSYNEQFF. The DNA for the CDR3 is TGTGCCACCAGCAGGGGGGGACAGGGCCGAAAGGGCTCCTACAATGAGCAGTTCTTC. The chain has TRBV15 and TRBJ2-1; TRBD1 matches at 9 bases. Germline-derived CDR1 and CDR2 are LNHNV and YYDKDF (reference sequence). The CDR3 extends over 19 amino acids. V trimming: 3 bases; J trimming: 0 bases; junction bases outside the gene matches: 12.

The chain links TRBV5-5 to TRBJ2-5; 13 nucleotides align to TRBD2. V trimming: 2 bases; J trimming: 4 bases; junction bases outside the gene matches: 8. This CDR3 has 17 amino acids. From germline, CDR1 is SGHKS and CDR2 YYEKEE (reference sequence). CDR3 residues: CASSLLAGGPMGETQYF. In DNA form, the CDR3 reads TGTGCCAGCAGCTTACTAGCGGGGGGGCCAATGGGAGAGACCCAGTACTTC.

The chain couples TRBV7-3 to TRBJ2-1; TRBD1 agrees at 10 bases. The CDR3 contains 15 residues. Germline CDR1 is SGHTA and CDR2 is FQGTGA. V was clipped by 6 bases and J by 3 bases; unmatched bases: 5. CDR3 amino acids: CASSPTGGLYNEQFF. Here the CDR3 DNA reads TGTGCCAGCAGTCCGACAGGGGGCCTCTACAATGAGCAGTTCTTC.

J is TRBJ2-2 and V is TRBV27; 9 nucleotides agree with TRBD1. Trimming took 4 bases from V and 3 from J; bases not matched to a gene: 3. CDR3 length: 15 residues. From germline, CDR1 is MNHEY and CDR2 SMNVEV (reference sequence). CDR3 region: CASSSDRGYTGELFF. Written as DNA, the CDR3 is TGTGCCAGCAGTTCGGACAGGGGTTACACCGGGGAGCTGTTTTTT.

The rearrangement joins TRBV12-3 or TRBV12-4 to TRBJ1-1; maybe TRBD1 (6 bases). V shed 5 bases and J shed 5 bases, with 12 bases lying between them. The CDR3 totals 13 residues. CDR3 coding DNA: TGTGCCAGCAGTCCCCGGGGGGCGACTGAAGCTTTCTTT. As protein: CASSPRGATEAFF.

This clone showed up just a few times. The chain uses TRBV12-3 or TRBV12-4 and TRBJ2-1; 7 positions match TRBD1. V shed 4 bases, J shed 12 bases, and the junction held 6 bases outside the gene matches. The length of the CDR3 is 12 residues. Written as DNA, the CDR3 is TGTGCCAGCAGTTCCTTATACAGGGGGCAGTTCTTC. This encodes CASSSLYRGQFF.

The CDR3 sequence: CASSATSGGYTGELFF. The CDR3 DNA follows: TGTGCCAGCAGCGCCACTAGCGGGGGTTACACCGGGGAGCTGTTTTTT. V and J are TRBV11-1 and TRBJ2-2, with 11 bases fitting TRBD2. V was clipped by 5 bases and J by 3 bases; unmatched bases: 5. CDR3 length: 16 residues. Germline loops: CDR1 SGHAT, CDR2 FQDESV (reference sequence).

This chain links TRBV19 with TRBJ1-2, with 9 bases aligning to TRBD1. Per germline, CDR1 LNHDA and CDR2 SQIVND (reference sequence). This CDR3 has 16 amino acids. The J segment lost 2 bases and the V segment lost 7 bases, leaving 11 bases of the junction unmatched. In DNA form, the CDR3 reads TGTGCCAGTACCGTTTACAGGGGGCGTTACAACTATGGCTACACCTTC. It yields the protein CASTVYRGRYNYGYTF.

The chain carries TRBV29-1 and TRBJ2-1; 12 bases match TRBD2. The J segment lost 0 bases and the V segment lost 6 bases, leaving 9 bases of the junction unmatched. The CDR3 has 17 amino acids. Germline CDR1 and CDR2: SQVTM and ANQGSEA. The CDR3 sequence is CSVLGGLAGSSYNEQFF. DNA of the CDR3: TGCAGCGTGTTGGGAGGACTAGCGGGGTCCTCCTACAATGAGCAGTTCTTC.

This sequence joins TRBV28 and TRBJ1-3; 7 nucleotides match TRBD1. CDR1 is MDHEN and CDR2 is SYDVKM in the germline V gene. This CDR3 has 17 residues. V dropped 3 bases and J dropped 0; count of bases not matched to a gene: 8. The DNA for the CDR3 is TGTGCCAGCAGTTTTGGGACAGCGCCGAACTCTGGAAACACCATATATTTT. Protein: CASSFGTAPNSGNTIYF.

The rearrangement links TRBV5-1 to TRBJ1-6; D not resolved. The CDR3 is made up of 18 amino acids. With 1 base removed from V and 0 bases from J, the gap between germline ends came to 14 bases. CDR1 is SGHRS, CDR2 YFSETQ, per germline. Here the CDR3 reads CASSLTLGRSSYNSPLHF. DNA of the CDR3: TGCGCCAGCAGCTTGACTTTGGGTCGGAGCTCCTATAATTCACCCCTCCACTTT.

This clone was seen only a few times. V gene TRBV9 combines with J gene TRBJ1-6, with D perhaps matching TRBD1 (6 bases). This CDR3 has 15 amino acids. Germline V gene sequence: CDR1 SGDLS, CDR2 YYNGEE. Between the trimmed V and J ends, which lost 4 bases and 5 bases, there was a span of 13 bases. This CDR3 reads CASSLTDSNNSPLHF. The CDR3 DNA follows: TGTGCCAGCAGCCTGACGGACAGTAATAATTCACCCCTCCACTTT.

The rearrangement uses TRBV28 and TRBJ1-1; D gene unclear. The CDR3 runs 15 residues. V shed 4 bases and J shed 0 bases, with 12 bases lying between them. The germline gives CDR1 MDHEN, CDR2 SYDVKM. CDR3 loop: CASSSPAGLNTEAFF. For the CDR3, the DNA is TGTGCCAGCAGTTCCCCGGCAGGTTTGAACACTGAAGCTTTCTTT.

The J gene is TRBJ2-7, the V gene TRBV5-1, with D perhaps matching TRBD2 (5 bases). Trimming stripped 0 bases from V and 7 bases from J, with 17 bases between. Germline loops: CDR1 SGHRS, CDR2 YFSETQ. The CDR3 spans 15 residues. The CDR3 loop is CASSLDRGDGLEQYF. Written as DNA, the CDR3 is TGCGCCAGCAGCTTGGATCGGGGTGACGGGCTTGAGCAGTACTTC. The whole variable domain, filled in from reference TRBV5-1 and TRBJ2-7, reads KAGVTQTPRYLIKTRGQQVTLSCSPISGHRSVSWYQQTPGQGLQFLFEYFSETQRNKGNFPGRFSGRQFSNSRSEMNVSTLELGDSALYLCASSLDRGDGLEQYFGPGTRLTVT.

The rearrangement joins TRBV2 to TRBJ2-7; maybe TRBD1 (6 bases). Trimming pared 7 bases from V and 2 bases from J, leaving 12 bases between. The CDR3 sequence is 13 residues long. Germline V gives CDR1 SNHLY, CDR2 FYNNEI. CDR3 DNA: TGTGCCAGCATTAACAGGGAAACCTACGAGCAGTACTTC. Amino acid sequence: CASINRETYEQYF.